Following are 4 T cell receptor beta chains from one sample sequenced in a study of cytomegalovirus exposure and HLA in healthy donors. The PCR used 60 Vbeta and 13 Jbeta primers. Only in-frame clones appear in the TCRdb table, and some are missing; sequencing was by immunoSEQ multiplex PCR. In the table there are 110,000 to 150,000 clones, roughly 77% of which are singletons. Sequenced material: PBMCs. Receptor source: a woman aged 25-40 years in good health and CMV-seronegative.

The V call is TRBV6-6, the J call TRBJ2-2; D possibly corresponds to TRBD1 (5 bases). The germline CDR1 and CDR2 sequences are MNHNY and SVGAGI (reference sequence). V lost 0 bases and J 4 bases, leaving 9 bases between the germline ends. The CDR3 totals 15 residues. CDR3 nucleotide sequence: TGTGCCAGCAGTTACTCAGGGGTGGGCACCGGGGAGCTGTTTTTT. This translates into CASSYSGVGTGELFF.

V is TRBV6-6 and J is TRBJ1-5, with 9 positions matching TRBD1. There are 15 residues in the CDR3. Germline-derived CDR1 and CDR2 are MNHNY and SVGAGI (reference sequence). The V and J ends lost 2 bases and 6 bases, in that order; junction bases with no gene match: 5. Here the CDR3 DNA reads TGTGCCAGCAGTTACGGACAGGGGACGAGTCAGCCCCAGCATTTT. Its translation: CASSYGQGTSQPQHF.

This clone occurred a few times. The V call is TRBV6-6, the J call TRBJ2-5; 10 positions match TRBD1. The junction had 4 bases not matched to a gene; V was cut back by 4 bases and J by 5 bases. CDR3 size: 14 residues. The V gene's germline CDR1 is MNHNY and CDR2 SVGAGI (reference sequence). The CDR3 DNA sequence: TGTGCCAGCAGTTGGGGACAGGGGATGGAGACCCAGTACTTC. This codes for CASSWGQGMETQYF.

The V and J genes are TRBV7-3 and TRBJ2-3, with 7 bases fitting TRBD1. CDR1 is SGHTA, CDR2 FQGTGA, per germline. Unmatched junction bases numbered 3, after V lost 0 bases and J lost 3 bases. This CDR3 spans 15 amino acids. In DNA, the CDR3 is TGTGCCAGCAGCTTAACGGCGACAGGGACAGATACGCAGTATTTT. Protein: CASSLTATGTDTQYF. The variable domain in full, completed from reference TRBV7-3 and TRBJ2-3, reads GAGVSQTPSNKVTEKGKYVELRCDPISGHTALYWYRQSLGQGPEFLIYFQGTGAADDSGLPNDRFFAVRPEGSVSTLKIQRTERGDSAVYLCASSLTATGTDTQYFGPGTRLTVL.